The next 4 T cell receptor beta chains were all read from a single sample in a study of shared clonotypes between healthy human individuals (dated by TCRdb to about 2020). The library relied on the immunoSEQ multiplex PCR assay. Here the immuneACCESS table is served through TCRdb, limited to in-frame sequences with V and J called. Missing clones are a known gap in these copies; in checked studies unresolved V genes cover under half, and the rest lacks a known reason. The sample table shows roughly 1,600,000 clones, and approximately 98.5% are seen once. The ten biggest clones cover 0.36% of the sample. The source material was naive CD4+ T cells sorted from blood. The sample's cell subset or site label, in plain terms: CD45RA+ positively selected. These receptor sequences come from a young man in good health.

The chain joins TRBV5-4 to TRBJ1-2, with 7 bases that match TRBD1. The CDR3 runs to 13 residues. V was clipped by 4 bases and J by 6 bases; unmatched bases: 6. Germline V gene lookup returns CDR1 SGHNT and CDR2 YYREEE (reference sequence). CDR3 residues: CASSTPGTDGYTF. In DNA form, the CDR3 reads TGTGCCAGCAGCACTCCCGGGACAGATGGCTACACCTTC. Using reference TRBV5-4 and TRBJ1-2 for the parts outside the CDR3, the full variable domain is ETGVTQSPTHLIKTRGQQVTLRCSSQSGHNTVSWYQQALGQGPQFIFQYYREEENGRGNFPPRFSGLQFPNYSSELNVNALELDDSALYLCASSTPGTDGYTFGSGTRLTVV.

This sequence joins TRBV6-6 and TRBJ2-1, with 8 positions matching TRBD1. The trim removed 4 bases at V and 4 bases at J, leaving 3 bases unmatched. This CDR3 has 14 amino acids. CDR1 is MNHNY and CDR2 is SVGAGI in the germline V gene (reference sequence). As DNA, the CDR3 is TGTGCCAGCAGTTTGACAGGGGATTACAATGAGCAGTTCTTC. Protein product: CASSLTGDYNEQFF.

The chain combines TRBV29-1 with TRBJ2-3; no clear D. The CDR3 sequence is 13 residues long. The V end was cut by 6 bases, the J end by 3 bases, with 13 bases between. Germline loops: CDR1 SQVTM, CDR2 ANQGSEA. The CDR3 spells CSVGNPGTDTQYF. CDR3 bases: TGCAGCGTGGGGAACCCGGGTACAGATACGCAGTATTTT.

V is TRBV28 and J is TRBJ1-2, with no clear D. CDR3 length: 11 residues. The germline V gene has CDR1 MDHEN and CDR2 SYDVKM. Trimming shortened V by 8 bases and J by 5 bases, and 9 bases separated the two germline ends. DNA for the CDR3: TGTGCCAGCCAGACATTTTATGGCTACACCTTC. This sequence encodes CASQTFYGYTF.